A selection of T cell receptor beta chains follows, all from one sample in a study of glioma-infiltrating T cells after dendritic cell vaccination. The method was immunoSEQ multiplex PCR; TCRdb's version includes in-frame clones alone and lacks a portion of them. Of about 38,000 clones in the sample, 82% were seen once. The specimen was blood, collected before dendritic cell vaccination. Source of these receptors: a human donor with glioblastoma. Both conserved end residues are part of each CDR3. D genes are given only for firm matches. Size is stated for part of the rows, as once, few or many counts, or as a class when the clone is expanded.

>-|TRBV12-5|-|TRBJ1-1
CASGWCYPCTEAFF
TGTGCTAGTGGTTGGTGCTATCCTTGCACTGAAGCTTTCTTT
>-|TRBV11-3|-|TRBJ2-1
CASSGGTIQQFF
TGTGCCAGCAGCGGTGGGACAATTCAGCAGTTCTTC
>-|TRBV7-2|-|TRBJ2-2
CASSLLVGGTGELFF
TGTGCCAGCAGCTTACTAGTCGGCGGCACCGGGGAGCTGTTTTTT
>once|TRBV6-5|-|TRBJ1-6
CASSYGGPNSPLHF
TGTGCCAGCAGTTACGGGGGCCCAAATTCACCCCTCCACTTT
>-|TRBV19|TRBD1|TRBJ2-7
CASSGQTGGVYEQYF
TGTGCCAGTAGTGGTCAGACAGGGGGCGTATACGAGCAGTACTTC
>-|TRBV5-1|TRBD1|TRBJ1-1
CASSPGPRRPSLNWTGGAPTEAFF
TGCGCCAGCAGCCCCGGACCCCGACGCCCTTCTCTGAACTGGACAGGGGGCGCCCCCACTGAAGCTTTCTTT
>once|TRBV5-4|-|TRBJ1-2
CASSWGQGSTYGYTF
TGTGCCAGCAGCTGGGGGCAGGGATCGACCTATGGCTACACCTTC
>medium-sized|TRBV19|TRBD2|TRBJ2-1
CASSWRAGGGYNEQFF
TGTGCCAGTAGTTGGCGAGCGGGGGGGGGATACAATGAGCAGTTCTTC
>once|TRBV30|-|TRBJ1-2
CAWRGGALGYTF
TGTGCCTGGAGAGGGGGGGCTTTAGGCTACACCTTC
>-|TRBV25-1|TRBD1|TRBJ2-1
CASSEGQGRDEQFF
TGTGCCAGCAGTGAGGGACAGGGGAGGGACGAGCAGTTCTTC
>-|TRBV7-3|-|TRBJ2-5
CASSLSGGETQYF
TGTGCCAGCAGCTTAAGTGGGGGGGAGACCCAGTACTTC
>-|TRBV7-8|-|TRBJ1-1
CASSLARPLTEMNTEAFF
TGTGCCAGCAGCTTAGCCCGCCCCTTGACGGAGATGAACACTGAAGCTTTCTTT
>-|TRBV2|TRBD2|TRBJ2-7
CASTTSGTSGGVYEQYF
TGTGCCAGCACCACCTCCGGGACTAGCGGGGGGGTATACGAGCAGTACTTC
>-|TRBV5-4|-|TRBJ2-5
CASSAPSGDGETQYF
TGTGCCAGCAGCGCCCCCAGCGGTGACGGGGAGACCCAGTACTTC
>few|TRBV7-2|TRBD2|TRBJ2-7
CASSLSLTSGGSYEQYF
TGTGCCAGCAGCTTATCCCTTACTAGCGGGGGATCCTACGAGCAGTACTTC
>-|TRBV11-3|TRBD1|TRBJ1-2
CASSFLDRGFYGYTF
TGTGCCAGCAGCTTTTTGGACAGGGGATTTTATGGCTACACCTTC
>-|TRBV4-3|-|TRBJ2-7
CASSQDPSSGVLNEQYF
TGCGCCAGCAGCCAAGATCCTTCGTCAGGGGTATTGAACGAGCAGTACTTC
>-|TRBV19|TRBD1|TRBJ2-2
CASRDRLWTGELFF
TGTGCCAGTAGGGACAGGTTGTGGACCGGGGAGCTGTTTTTT
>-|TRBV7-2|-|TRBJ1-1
CASSFEHNTEAFF
TGTGCCAGCAGCTTTGAACATAACACTGAAGCTTTCTTT
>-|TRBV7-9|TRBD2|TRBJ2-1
CASRQLAGAYNEQFF
TGTGCCAGCCGCCAACTAGCGGGGGCCTACAATGAGCAGTTCTTC
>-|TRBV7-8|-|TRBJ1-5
CASRSAGRPNQPQHF
TGTGCCAGCCGGAGTGCGGGTAGACCCAATCAGCCCCAGCATTTT
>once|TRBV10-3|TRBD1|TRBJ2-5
CAISEVRGPRETQYF
TGTGCCATCAGTGAGGTCAGGGGGCCAAGAGAGACCCAGTACTTC
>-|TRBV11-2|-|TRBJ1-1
CASSVGAVNTEAFF
TGTGCCAGCAGCGTGGGGGCAGTGAACACTGAAGCTTTCTTT
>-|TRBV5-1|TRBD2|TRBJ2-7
CASSLEPSGDYEQYF
TGCGCCAGCAGCTTGGAACCTAGCGGGGACTACGAGCAGTACTTC
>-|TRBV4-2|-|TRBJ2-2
CASSPRDRNTGELFF
TGTGCCAGCAGCCCGCGGGACAGGAACACCGGGGAGCTGTTTTTT
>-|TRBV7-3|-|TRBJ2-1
CASSLTGSSYNEQFF
TGTGCCAGCAGTTTGACAGGAAGCTCCTACAATGAGCAGTTCTTC
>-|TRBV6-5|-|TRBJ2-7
CASSPTRAADYEQYF
TGTGCCAGCAGTCCTACTCGGGCAGCCGACTACGAGCAGTACTTC
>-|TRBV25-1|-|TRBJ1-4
CASSGTHPHEKLFF
TGTGCCAGCAGTGGGACACATCCACATGAAAAACTGTTTTTT
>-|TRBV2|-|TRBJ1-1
CASSEGQLGIEAFF
TGTGCCAGCAGTGAGGGACAATTAGGAATTGAAGCTTTCTTT
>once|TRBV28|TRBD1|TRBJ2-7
CATLSPGQGSGEQYF
TGTGCCACCCTCTCCCCGGGACAGGGAAGTGGCGAGCAGTACTTC
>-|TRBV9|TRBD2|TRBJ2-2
CASTRKGSGGPNTGELFF
TGTGCCAGCACCAGGAAAGGGAGCGGGGGGCCAAACACCGGGGAGCTGTTTTTT
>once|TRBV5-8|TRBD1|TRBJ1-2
CASSEGQGYGYTF
TGTGCCAGCAGCGAGGGACAGGGCTATGGCTACACCTTC
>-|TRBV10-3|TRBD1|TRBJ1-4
CAISEQGNNEKLFF
TGTGCCATCAGTGAACAGGGGAATAATGAAAAACTGTTTTTT
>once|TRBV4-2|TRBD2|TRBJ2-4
CASSQVLAGGLAKNIQYF
TGTGCCAGCAGCCAAGTACTAGCGGGGGGTCTAGCCAAAAACATTCAGTACTTC
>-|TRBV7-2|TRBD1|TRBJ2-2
CASSSAGTGKRELFF
TGTGCCAGCAGCTCGGCCGGGACAGGGAAACGGGAGCTGTTTTTT
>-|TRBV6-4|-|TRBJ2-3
CASSDSYGGPTDTQYF
TGTGCCAGCAGTGACTCGTACGGGGGGCCGACAGATACGCAGTATTTT
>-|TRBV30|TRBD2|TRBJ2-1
CAWHAGTSSYNEQFF
TGTGCCTGGCATGCGGGGACTAGCTCCTACAATGAGCAGTTCTTC
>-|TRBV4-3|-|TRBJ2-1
CASSQEPIGTSYNEQFF
TGCGCCAGCAGCCAAGAACCCATCGGGACTTCCTACAATGAGCAGTTCTTC
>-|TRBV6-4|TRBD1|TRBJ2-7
CASRARDRGYEQYF
TGTGCCAGCAGGGCTAGGGACAGGGGTTACGAGCAGTACTTC
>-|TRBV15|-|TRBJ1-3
CATRDSSGNTIYF
TGTGCCACCCGAGACAGCTCTGGAAACACCATATATTTT
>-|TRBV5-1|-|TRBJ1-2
CASSLGRGGKVLGYTF
TGCGCCAGCAGCTTGGGGCGGGGGGGCAAGGTCCTTGGCTACACCTTC
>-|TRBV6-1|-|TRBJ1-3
CASSPQQIGNTIYF
TGTGCCAGCAGTCCACAGCAGATTGGAAACACCATATATTTT
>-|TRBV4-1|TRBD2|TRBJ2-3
CASSHNGLAGTDTQYF
TGCGCCAGCAGCCACAACGGACTAGCGGGCACAGATACGCAGTATTTT
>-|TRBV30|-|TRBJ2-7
CAWSKGQGFYEQYF
TGTGCCTGGTCAAAGGGGCAAGGATTCTACGAGCAGTACTTC
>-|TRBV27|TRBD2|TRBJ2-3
CASSLQGLVGTDTQYF
TGTGCCAGCAGTCTACAAGGACTAGTCGGCACGGATACGCAGTATTTT
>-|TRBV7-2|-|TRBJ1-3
CASSLREWGSGNTIYF
TGTGCCAGCAGCTTGAGGGAATGGGGCTCTGGAAACACCATATATTTT
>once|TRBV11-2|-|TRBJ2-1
CASSRDSPFEQFF
TGTGCCAGCAGCCGCGACAGCCCCTTTGAGCAGTTCTTC
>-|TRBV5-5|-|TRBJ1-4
CASSYQAGAGEKLFF
TGTGCCAGCAGCTACCAGGCGGGCGCCGGTGAAAAACTGTTTTTT
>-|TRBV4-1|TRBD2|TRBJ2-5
CASSRVPAGGQETQYF
TGCGCCAGCAGCCGAGTCCCAGCGGGGGGTCAAGAGACCCAGTACTTC
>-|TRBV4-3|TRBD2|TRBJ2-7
CASSQDTAGGSRVQYF
TGCGCCAGCAGCCAAGATACAGCGGGGGGTTCTCGGGTGCAGTACTTC
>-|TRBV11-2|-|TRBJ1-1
CASSFGRGPLMNTEAFF
TGTGCCAGCAGCTTCGGTCGAGGCCCTCTCATGAACACTGAAGCTTTCTTT